These 12 T cell receptor beta chains share one sample of origin, sequenced in a study of blood T cell repertoires in COVID-19. Data came from immunoSEQ multiplex PCR; TCRdb stores just in-frame clones and leaves some out. The table shows 60,000 or so clones, with approximately 78% occurring only once. The sample was peripheral blood. Receptors originate from a human donor in a cohort sampled during active COVID-19.

This rearrangement joins TRBV7-9 to TRBJ2-3; TRBD1 is a possible D gene (6 bases). The V and J ends lost 1 base and 5 bases respectively, with 19 bases between them. Germline V gene sequence: CDR1 SEHNR, CDR2 FQNEAQ (reference sequence). This CDR3 has 17 amino acids. The CDR3 sequence: CASSLVKTAGEKDTQYF. Written as DNA, the CDR3 is TGTGCCAGCAGCTTAGTGAAGACGGCAGGGGAAAAAGATACGCAGTATTTT.

The rearrangement joins TRBV19 to TRBJ1-1; the D is unclear. Trimming took off 10 bases at V and 0 bases at J, with 12 bases between the two ends. Germline values: CDR1 LNHDA, CDR2 SQIVND (reference sequence). The CDR3 has 13 amino acids. Here the CDR3 reads CATCARVNTEAFF. DNA for the CDR3: TGTGCCACCTGCGCAAGAGTGAACACTGAAGCTTTCTTT.

This sequence joins TRBV30 and TRBJ2-7, with 7 bases aligning to TRBD1. Germline V gives CDR1 GTSNPN, CDR2 SVGIG (reference sequence). The length of the CDR3 is 12 residues. J was trimmed by 4 bases and V by 0 bases; bases with no gene match: 0. DNA for the CDR3: TGTGCCTGGAGTGTACAGGGGTACGAGCAGTACTTC. It translates to CAWSVQGYEQYF.

V and J are TRBV5-4 and TRBJ2-5; 11 positions match TRBD2. The CDR3 is 17 amino acids. In germline, CDR1 is SGHNT, CDR2 YYREEE (reference sequence). J gave up 5 bases and V 1 base, and 10 bases lay outside the gene matches. CDR3 amino acids: CASSLPLSGGAGETQYF. The DNA for the CDR3 is TGTGCCAGCAGCTTGCCCCTTAGCGGGGGGGCGGGGGAGACCCAGTACTTC.

This clone showed up just once. V usage is TRBV5-4 and J usage is TRBJ2-5, with a possible D match to TRBD2 (6 bases). The CDR3 loop spans 14 amino acids. CDR1 and CDR2 (germline): SGHNT, YYREEE (reference sequence). V lost 3 bases and J lost 5, with 14 bases in between. CDR3 amino acids: CASSSLGGWETQYF. CDR3 DNA: TGTGCCAGCAGCTCATTGGGAGGATGGGAGACCCAGTACTTC.

CDR3 bases: TGTGCCACAGCAGTCCGACAGGGGGCCGGCGGGGAGCTGTTTTTT. Amino acid sequence: CATAVRQGAGGELFF. The chain carries TRBV28 and TRBJ2-2, with TRBD1 identical over 10 bases. This CDR3 has 15 amino acids. The V gene end was trimmed by 10 bases and the J gene end by 7 bases; junction bases not matched to a gene: 12. Germline V gene lookup returns CDR1 MDHEN and CDR2 SYDVKM.

This chain links TRBV19 with TRBJ2-3; 7 bases are shared with TRBD2. The CDR3 is 13 amino acids. Germline CDR1 reads LNHDA; CDR2 reads SQIVND (reference sequence). The junction had 9 bases not matched to a gene; V was cut back by 5 bases and J by 10 bases. The CDR3 DNA sequence: TGTGCCAGTAGTGAGGGAGGGAACTCGGCGCAGTATTTT. This codes for CASSEGGNSAQYF.

The chain carries TRBV20-1 and TRBJ2-5; no clear D gene. The CDR3 extends over 13 amino acids. CDR1 and CDR2 from the germline V gene are DFQATT and SNEGSKA (reference sequence). V lost 3 bases to trimming and J lost 5 bases, with 13 bases between them. CDR3 in DNA: TGCAGTGCTAGTCTAATCGCTTGGGAGACCCAGTACTTC. It yields the protein CSASLIAWETQYF.

The gene calls are TRBV19 and TRBJ1-1, with D possibly TRBD1 on 6 matching bases. The CDR3 length is 17 residues. V was pared by 5 bases and J by 0 bases, with 19 bases between. From germline, CDR1 is LNHDA and CDR2 SQIVND (reference sequence). This CDR3 reads CASSDEYRGGLNTEAFF. The CDR3 nucleotides are TGTGCCAGTAGTGATGAGTACAGAGGGGGACTGAACACTGAAGCTTTCTTT.

This chain links TRBV28 with TRBJ1-1, with no clear D. V dropped 6 bases and J dropped 12 bases, with 20 bases sitting between them. Looked up from germline, CDR1 is MDHEN and CDR2 is SYDVKM. This CDR3 contains 13 residues. CDR3 nucleotide sequence: TGTGCCAGCAGCTCCAGCGGCCCTCAGAAAACTTTCTTT. Translation gives CASSSSGPQKTFF.

The V call is TRBV5-6, the J call TRBJ1-2; TRBD1 matches 7 bases. V was clipped by 4 bases and J by 5 bases; unmatched bases: 5. CDR3 length: 13 amino acids. The germline V gene encodes CDR1 SGHDT and CDR2 YYEEEE. CDR3 coding DNA: TGTGCCAGCAGCCAGGGACAGCCTTATGGCTACACCTTC. Translation gives CASSQGQPYGYTF.

This chain joins TRBV4-2 and TRBJ1-4; 10 bases line up with TRBD1. This CDR3 is 16 amino acids long. The V gene's germline CDR1 is LGHNA and CDR2 YNFKEQ. V lost 1 base, J lost 5 bases, and 4 bases stayed unmatched. CDR3 sequence reads: CASSQVRGQGNEKLFF. DNA of the CDR3: TGTGCCAGCAGCCAAGTCAGGGGACAGGGGAATGAAAAACTGTTTTTT.